Sequencing of this TCR beta chain was carried out in a study of response to subunit inactivated influenza vaccine. Study observations and caveats: Each seasonal influenza vaccination, the authors suggested, recruits few new T cells.

One entry per CDR3 protein results from TCRdb running MiXCR on the RT-PCR reads. The repertoire holds 500,000 or so distinct CDR3 sequences, with about 10% as singletons. This clonotype was seen repeatedly, ten times or more. What it binds is unknown. There are 15 residues in the CDR3. The germline V gene encodes CDR1 DFQATT and CDR2 SNEGSKA (reference sequence). V trimming: 5 bases; J trimming: 2 bases; junction bases outside the gene matches: 7. Source: PBMCs from blood, taken about 6 weeks after vaccination. The rearrangement uses TRBV20-1 and TRBJ2-3, with 10 positions matching TRBD2. The TCR originated in a middle-aged man who received an inactivated influenza vaccine. The CDR3 protein is CSASSGSLATDTQYF. Here the CDR3 DNA reads TGCAGTGCTTCTAGCGGGAGTCTCGCCACAGATACGCAGTATTTT.